The 7 T cell receptor beta chains in this list originate from one sample, sequenced in a study of cytomegalovirus exposure and HLA in healthy donors. Primers for the PCR totalled 60 Vbeta and 13 Jbeta. Assay used: immunoSEQ multiplex PCR; TCRdb lists only in-frame clones, some missing. Its clone listing holds approximately 120,000 clones. Sample: PBMCs. The receptor set was obtained from a woman aged 60 to 75 in good health and CMV-seronegative.

The CDR3 DNA is TGTGCCAGCTCACCACCGGGGAGCACTAATGAAAAACTGTTTTTT. This sequence encodes CASSPPGSTNEKLFF. This chain links TRBV18 with TRBJ1-4, with no clear D. CDR1 is KGHSH, CDR2 LQKENI, per germline. V lost 0 bases and J 2 bases, leaving 7 bases between the germline ends. The CDR3 consists of 15 residues.

The rearrangement joins TRBV7-9 to TRBJ2-4; 10 nucleotides line up with TRBD2. The CDR3 spans 15 residues. Germline V gives CDR1 SEHNR, CDR2 FQNEAQ (reference sequence). V was pared by 5 bases and J by 8 bases, with 9 bases of the junction left unmatched. CDR3 loop: CASSLATSGKYIQYF. CDR3 bases: TGTGCCAGCAGCCTTGCCACTAGCGGGAAGTACATTCAGTACTTC.

Remarks on this clone: Other DNA sequences of this sample code for an identical CDR3. The gene calls are TRBV28 and TRBJ2-7; D remains unclear. Germline V gene data show CDR1 as MDHEN and CDR2 as SYDVKM. V was pared by 5 bases and J by 2 bases, with 7 bases between. This CDR3 contains 12 residues. The CDR3 sequence is CASSPRAYEQYF. The DNA for the CDR3 is TGTGCCAGCAGTCCCCGGGCCTACGAGCAGTACTTC.

The rearrangement links TRBV2 to TRBJ1-5; 9 nucleotides agree with TRBD1. Looked up from germline, CDR1 is SNHLY and CDR2 is FYNNEI. J lost 4 bases, V lost 6 bases, and 4 bases had no gene match. This CDR3 is built from 14 residues. DNA of the CDR3: TGTGCCAGCAGCGTGGGACAGGGTAATCAGCCCCAGCATTTT. Protein product: CASSVGQGNQPQHF.

The rearrangement uses TRBV2 and TRBJ2-5, with 10 bases identical to TRBD2. The germline V gene encodes CDR1 SNHLY and CDR2 FYNNEI. This CDR3 is built from 16 residues. The V gene end was trimmed by 7 bases and the J gene end by 5 bases; junction bases not matched to a gene: 13. In DNA, the CDR3 is TGTGCCAGCAAAGTGGGATCTAGCGGGGGCCAGGAGACCCAGTACTTC. Amino acid sequence: CASKVGSSGGQETQYF.

The J gene is TRBJ1-1, the V gene TRBV29-1; a weak D match, TRBD1 (5 bases). The CDR3 length is 13 residues. Germline loops: CDR1 SQVTM, CDR2 ANQGSEA. Trimming stripped 3 bases from V and 5 bases from J, with 13 bases between. CDR3 coding DNA: TGCAGCGTTGACATATCCCAGGGAACTGAAGCTTTCTTT. The encoded protein is CSVDISQGTEAFF.

V usage is TRBV10-3 and J usage is TRBJ1-5; D ambiguous. CDR1 is ENHRY, CDR2 SYGVKD, per germline. V was trimmed by 0 bases and J by 0 bases, leaving 12 bases between them. The CDR3 loop spans 17 amino acids. The chain's CDR3 is CAISESGGGYSNQPQHF. DNA for the CDR3: TGTGCCATCAGTGAGTCCGGCGGCGGGTATAGCAATCAGCCCCAGCATTTT.